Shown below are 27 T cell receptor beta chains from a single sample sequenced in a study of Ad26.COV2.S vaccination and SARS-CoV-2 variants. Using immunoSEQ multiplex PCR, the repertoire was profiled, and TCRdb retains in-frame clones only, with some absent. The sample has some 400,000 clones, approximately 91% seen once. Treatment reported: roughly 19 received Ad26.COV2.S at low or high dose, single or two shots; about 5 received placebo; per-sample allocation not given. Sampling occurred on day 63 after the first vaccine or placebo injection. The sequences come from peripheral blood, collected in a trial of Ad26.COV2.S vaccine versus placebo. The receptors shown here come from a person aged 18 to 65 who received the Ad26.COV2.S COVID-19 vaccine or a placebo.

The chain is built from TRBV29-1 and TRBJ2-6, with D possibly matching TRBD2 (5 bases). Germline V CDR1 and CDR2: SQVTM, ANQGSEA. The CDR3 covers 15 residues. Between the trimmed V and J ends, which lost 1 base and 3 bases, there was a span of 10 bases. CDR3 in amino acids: CSVEGGGFGANVLTF. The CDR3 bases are TGCAGCGTTGAAGGCGGCGGGTTTGGGGCCAACGTCCTGACTTTC.

This CDR3 reads CASSRGTGINQPQHF. The CDR3 DNA is TGTGCCAGCAGCCGGGGGACAGGGATTAATCAGCCCCAGCATTTT. The rearrangement links TRBV5-6 to TRBJ1-5; 9 nucleotides align to TRBD1. CDR1 is SGHDT, CDR2 YYEEEE, per germline. This CDR3 has 15 residues. The V and J ends lost 4 bases and 4 bases, in that order; junction bases with no gene match: 6.

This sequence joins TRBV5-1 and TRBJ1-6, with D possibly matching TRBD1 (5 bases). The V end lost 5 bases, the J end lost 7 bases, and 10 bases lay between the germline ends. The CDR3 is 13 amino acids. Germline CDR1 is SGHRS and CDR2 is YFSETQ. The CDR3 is CASRSGDNSPLHF. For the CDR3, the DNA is TGCGCCAGCAGGTCCGGGGACAATTCACCCCTCCACTTT.

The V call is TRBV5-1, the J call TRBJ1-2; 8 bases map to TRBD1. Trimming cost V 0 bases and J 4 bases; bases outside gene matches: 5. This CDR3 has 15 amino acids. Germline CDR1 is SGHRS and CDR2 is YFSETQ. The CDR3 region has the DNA TGCGCCAGCAGCTTGGACGGACAGGGAGGCTATGGCTACACCTTC. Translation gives CASSLDGQGGYGYTF.

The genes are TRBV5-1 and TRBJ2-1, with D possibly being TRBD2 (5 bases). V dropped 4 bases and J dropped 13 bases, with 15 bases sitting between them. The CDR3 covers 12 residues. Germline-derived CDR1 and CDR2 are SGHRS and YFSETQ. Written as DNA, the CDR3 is TGCGCCAGCAGCCGTAGCCGGGAACTTCAGTTCTTC. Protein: CASSRSRELQFF.

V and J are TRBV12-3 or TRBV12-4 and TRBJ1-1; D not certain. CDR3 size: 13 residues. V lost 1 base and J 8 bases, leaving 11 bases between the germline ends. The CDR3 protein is CASSLEGGDEAFF. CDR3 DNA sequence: TGTGCCAGCAGTTTAGAGGGAGGAGACGAAGCTTTCTTT.

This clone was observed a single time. CDR3 nucleotides: TGTGCCAGCACCCCCGCGGAATCTGGAAACACCATATATTTT. Amino acid sequence: CASTPAESGNTIYF. This chain links TRBV2 with TRBJ1-3, with unresolved D. V was clipped by 7 bases and J by 1 base, with 11 bases between them. The CDR3 is made up of 14 amino acids. Germline loops: CDR1 SNHLY, CDR2 FYNNEI.

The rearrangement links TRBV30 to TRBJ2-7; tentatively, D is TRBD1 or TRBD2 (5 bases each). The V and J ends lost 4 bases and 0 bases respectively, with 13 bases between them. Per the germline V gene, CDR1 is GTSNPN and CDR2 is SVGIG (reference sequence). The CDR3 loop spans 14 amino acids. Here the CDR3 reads CAWMRGRGSYEQYF. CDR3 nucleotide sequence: TGTGCCTGGATGAGGGGCAGAGGCTCCTACGAGCAGTACTTC.

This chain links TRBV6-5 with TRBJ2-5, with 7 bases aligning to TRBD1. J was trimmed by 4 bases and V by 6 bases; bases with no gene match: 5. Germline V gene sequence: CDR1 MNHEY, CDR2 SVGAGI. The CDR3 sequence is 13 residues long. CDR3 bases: TGTGCCAGCAGAAAGACAGGGACAGAGACCCAGTACTTC. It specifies CASRKTGTETQYF.

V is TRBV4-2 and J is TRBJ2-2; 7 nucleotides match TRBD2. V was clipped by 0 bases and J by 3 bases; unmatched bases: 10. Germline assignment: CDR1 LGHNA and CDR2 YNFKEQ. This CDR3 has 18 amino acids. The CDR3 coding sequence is TGTGCCAGCAGCCAAGATCATCGACTAGCAAGTGACACCGGGGAGCTGTTTTTT. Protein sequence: CASSQDHRLASDTGELFF.

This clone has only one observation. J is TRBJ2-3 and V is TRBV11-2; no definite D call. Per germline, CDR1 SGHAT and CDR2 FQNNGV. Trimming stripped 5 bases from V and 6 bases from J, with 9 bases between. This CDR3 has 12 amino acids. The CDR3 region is CASSPNSDTQYF. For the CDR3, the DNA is TGTGCCAGCAGCCCTAATTCTGATACGCAGTATTTT.

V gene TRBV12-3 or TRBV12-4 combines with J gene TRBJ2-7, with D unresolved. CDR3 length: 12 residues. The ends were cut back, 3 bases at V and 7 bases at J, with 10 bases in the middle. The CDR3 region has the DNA TGTGCCAGCAGTTTCGTCGAACGGGAGCAGTACTTC. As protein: CASSFVEREQYF.

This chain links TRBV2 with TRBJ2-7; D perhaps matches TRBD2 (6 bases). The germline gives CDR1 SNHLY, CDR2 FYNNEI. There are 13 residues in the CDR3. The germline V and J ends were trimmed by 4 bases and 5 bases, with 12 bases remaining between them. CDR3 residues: CASSGTWRDEQYF. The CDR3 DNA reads TGTGCCAGCAGTGGGACTTGGAGGGACGAGCAGTACTTC.

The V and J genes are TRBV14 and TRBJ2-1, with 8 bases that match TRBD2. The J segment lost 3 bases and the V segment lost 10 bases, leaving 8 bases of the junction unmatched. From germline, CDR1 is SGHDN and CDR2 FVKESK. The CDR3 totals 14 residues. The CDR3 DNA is TGTGCCACCAGTCGACTAGCGCTCTACAATGAGCAGTTCTTC. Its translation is CATSRLALYNEQFF.

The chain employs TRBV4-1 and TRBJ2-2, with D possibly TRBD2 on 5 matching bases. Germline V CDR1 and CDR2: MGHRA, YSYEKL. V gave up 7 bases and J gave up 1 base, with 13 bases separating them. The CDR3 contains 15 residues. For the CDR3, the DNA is TGCGCCAGCACCCTAGAGGGCTTGAACACCGGGGAGCTGTTTTTT. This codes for CASTLEGLNTGELFF.

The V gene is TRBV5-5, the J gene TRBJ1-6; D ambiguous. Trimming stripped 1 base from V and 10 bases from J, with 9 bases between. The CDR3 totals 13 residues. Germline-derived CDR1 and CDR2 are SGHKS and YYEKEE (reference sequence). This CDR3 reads CASSLNKDSPLHF. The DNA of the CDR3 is TGTGCCAGCAGCTTGAATAAGGACTCACCCCTCCACTTT.

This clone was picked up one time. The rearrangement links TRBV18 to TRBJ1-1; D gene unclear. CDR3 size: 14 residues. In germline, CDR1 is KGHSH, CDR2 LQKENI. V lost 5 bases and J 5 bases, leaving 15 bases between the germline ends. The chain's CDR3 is CASSFTGTRTEAFF. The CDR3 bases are TGTGCCAGCTCATTCACCGGTACCCGGACTGAAGCTTTCTTT.

Here the CDR3 reads CATSSQGSKTGANVLTF. The CDR3 bases are TGTGCCACCAGTTCACAGGGGTCTAAAACTGGGGCCAACGTCCTGACTTTC. This chain joins TRBV24-1 and TRBJ2-6; 7 positions agree with TRBD1. V lost 6 bases, J lost 2 bases, and 9 bases stayed unmatched. The CDR3 contains 17 residues. Germline V CDR1 and CDR2: KGHDR, SFDVKD.

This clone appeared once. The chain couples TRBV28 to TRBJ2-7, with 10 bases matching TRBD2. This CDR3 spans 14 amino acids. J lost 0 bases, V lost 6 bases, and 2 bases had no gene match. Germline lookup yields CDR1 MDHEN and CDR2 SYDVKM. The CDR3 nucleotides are TGTGCCAGCAGCCTAGCGGGGGACTCCTACGAGCAGTACTTC. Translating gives CASSLAGDSYEQYF.

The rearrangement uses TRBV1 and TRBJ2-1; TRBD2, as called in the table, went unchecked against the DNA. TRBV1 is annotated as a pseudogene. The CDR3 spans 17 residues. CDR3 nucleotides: TGCACCAGCAGCCAAGATGAGCCTAGCGGGAGGGACAATGAGCAGTTCTTC. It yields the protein CTSSQDEPSGRDNEQFF.

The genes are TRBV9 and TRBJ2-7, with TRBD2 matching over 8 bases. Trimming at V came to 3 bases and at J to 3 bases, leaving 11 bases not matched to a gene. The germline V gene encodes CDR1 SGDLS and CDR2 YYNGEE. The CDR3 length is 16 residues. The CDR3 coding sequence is TGTGCCAGCAGCGAGAGGTCGGGACTAGAAATCTACGAGCAGTACTTC. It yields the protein CASSERSGLEIYEQYF.

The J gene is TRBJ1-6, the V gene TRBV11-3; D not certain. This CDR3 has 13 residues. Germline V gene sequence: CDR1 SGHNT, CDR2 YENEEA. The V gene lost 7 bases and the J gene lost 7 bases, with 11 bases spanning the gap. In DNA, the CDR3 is TGTGCCAGCACCCGGACGGGGAATTCACCCCTCCACTTT. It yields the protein CASTRTGNSPLHF.

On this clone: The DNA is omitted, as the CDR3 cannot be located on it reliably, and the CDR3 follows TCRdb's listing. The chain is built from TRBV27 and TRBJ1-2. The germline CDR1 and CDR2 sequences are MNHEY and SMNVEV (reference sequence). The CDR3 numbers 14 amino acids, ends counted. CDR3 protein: CASSSSASGYGYTF.

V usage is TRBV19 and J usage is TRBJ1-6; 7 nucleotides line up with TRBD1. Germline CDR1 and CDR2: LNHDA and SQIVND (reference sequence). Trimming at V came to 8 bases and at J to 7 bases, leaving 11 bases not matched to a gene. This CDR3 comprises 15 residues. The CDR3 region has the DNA TGTGCCAGTCATCCCACAGGGGCCCGAAATTCACCCCTCCACTTT. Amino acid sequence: CASHPTGARNSPLHF.

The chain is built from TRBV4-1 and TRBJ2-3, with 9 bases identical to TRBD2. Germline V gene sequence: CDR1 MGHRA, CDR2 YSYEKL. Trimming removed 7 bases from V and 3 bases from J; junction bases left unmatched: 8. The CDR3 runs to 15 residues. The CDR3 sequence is CASKNSGSWTDTQYF. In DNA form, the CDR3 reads TGCGCCAGCAAGAATAGCGGGAGTTGGACAGATACGCAGTATTTT.

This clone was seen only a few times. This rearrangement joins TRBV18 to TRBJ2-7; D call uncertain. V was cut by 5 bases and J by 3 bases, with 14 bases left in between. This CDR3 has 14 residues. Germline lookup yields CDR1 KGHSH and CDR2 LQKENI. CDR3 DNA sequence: TGTGCCAGCTCATCAAGGGCAGAAAGCTACGAGCAGTACTTC. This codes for CASSSRAESYEQYF.

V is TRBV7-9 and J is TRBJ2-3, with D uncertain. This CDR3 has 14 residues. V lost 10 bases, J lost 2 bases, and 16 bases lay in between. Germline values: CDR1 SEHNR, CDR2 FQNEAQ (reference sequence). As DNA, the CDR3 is TGTGCCACCGTAGGCGCCGTGAACACAGATACGCAGTATTTT. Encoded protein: CATVGAVNTDTQYF.